This entry describes one T cell receptor (beta chain). This clonotype was observed at least ten times. Its antigen target is currently unknown. Base qualities were left out, and no much larger clone turns up one base away. Counted from cysteine to phenylalanine, this CDR3 has 15 amino acids. Left in the record is the CDR3 DNA by itself, 45 bases read in frame from the first base. Looking up the germline V gene yields CDR1 MGHDK and CDR2 SYGVNS. Trimmed from V: 0 bases; trimmed from J: 6 bases; junction bases lacking a gene match: 7. The library was obtained by 5' RACE. TCRdb shows the sequencer as Illumina HiSeq 2500. The second PCR ran for roughly 7 to 11 cycles and used a J-beta primer mix along with a sample-barcoded 5' primer. Each TCR beta cDNA molecule received a unique molecular identifier from a template-switch 5' adaptor carrying 12 random nucleotides. Each sample yielded at least 2.5 million CDR3-containing paired-end reads. First-strand cDNA synthesis was performed from all RNA using the Mint cDNA synthesis kit, with priming by a TRBC-specific oligonucleotide. All cDNA was treated with uracil-DNA glycosylase and then went through a first 18-cycle PCR with the universal primers M1SS and BC2_uni_R. The original methods were these. Normalization of each sample was performed by random selection of 1 million high-quality reads, each carrying a distinct molecular identifier. Reads sharing molecular identifiers were discarded rather than binned into consensus sequences. MiTCR, with a Q25 quality threshold and the strictest error-elimination algorithm, was used for CDR3 identification, clonotype clustering and error correction. A nonparametric unseen species model with Euler transformation was used to estimate lower-bound total TCR beta diversity. TCRdb ran its own pipeline on the public reads, namely fastp trimming at Q25 and MiXCR clone calling, and kept in-frame beta chains. Merged by CDR3 protein, the rows form single entries marked with the most common genes and DNA. TCRdb's processing, not the authors' own work, is the source of the V and J calls. This sample holds about 1.1 million distinct CDR3 sequences; under 40% were observed only once. Around 13% of the sample rests with the top ten.

These data come from a study of blood T cells in healthy people across ages (dated by TCRdb to the mid-2010s). At the level of the whole study: Template switching captured roughly one uniquely barcoded TCR beta cDNA molecule per two T cells in model experiments. Donors of different ages were randomly distributed across sequencing lanes to avoid experimental bias. Age-related changes in TCR beta repertoire diversity were measured in the study by deep sequencing normalized with unique cDNA molecular identifiers. Using the same blood draw, the study looked at two additional independent replicas of 1 million unique cDNA reads for two donors, one aged 18 to 29 and the other aged 80 or older. The donors were divided into four age groups: young (average about 16 years), middle-aged (about 40), aged (around 67) and long-lived (roughly 82).

Points the paper makes about the study in general: Because profiling used bulk unsorted PBMCs, naive and antigen-experienced compartments could not be compared conclusively. Because the CMV infection status of the donors was unknown, age-related changes in expanded clonotypes may potentially have been confounded. Total diversity estimates from one million sequenced T cells were considered lower bounds and underestimates. Observed TCR beta diversity correlated strongly with the percentage of naive T cells measured by flow cytometry. The long-lived group showed more naive CD4+ T cells, fewer expanded clones and increased TCR diversity than the aged group, suggesting age selection. As age increased, observed TCR beta diversity per million T cells dropped in a roughly linear way, and a significant reduction was already evident by age about 40.

The roughly 39 donors, aged about 6 to 100 years, were systemically healthy Caucasian individuals from Russia. Approximately 11 milliliters of peripheral blood were drawn from each donor into EDTA-treated Vacutainer tubes. PBMCs were isolated by Ficoll-Paque density-gradient centrifugation, with at least 6 million obtained per sample. Trizol reagent was used to extract total RNA from PBMCs, with at least 6 micrograms per sample. For every donor, flow cytometry on a PBMC aliquot measured the percentage of naive CD45RAhigh/CD27high T cells. The TCR was taken from a man aged 18 to 35 in good health. Sequencing input: blood. Recombination joined TRBV25-1 with TRBJ1-2, with 7 junctional bases fitting TRBD1. The base sequence is TGTGCCAGCAGTGAATATCGGGGACAGACAGATGGCTACACCTTC. It specifies CASSEYRGQTDGYTF.